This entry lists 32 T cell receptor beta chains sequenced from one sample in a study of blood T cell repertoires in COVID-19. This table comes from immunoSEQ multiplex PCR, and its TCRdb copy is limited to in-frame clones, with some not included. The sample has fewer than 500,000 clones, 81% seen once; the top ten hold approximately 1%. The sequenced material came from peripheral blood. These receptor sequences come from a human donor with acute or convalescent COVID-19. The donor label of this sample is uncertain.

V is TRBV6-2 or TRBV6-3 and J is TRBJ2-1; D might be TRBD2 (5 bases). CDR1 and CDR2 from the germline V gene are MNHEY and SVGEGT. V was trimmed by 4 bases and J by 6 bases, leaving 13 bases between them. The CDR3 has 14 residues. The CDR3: CASSLVGSRNEQFF. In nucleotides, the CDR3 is TGTGCCAGCAGTTTAGTGGGGAGCCGCAATGAGCAGTTCTTC.

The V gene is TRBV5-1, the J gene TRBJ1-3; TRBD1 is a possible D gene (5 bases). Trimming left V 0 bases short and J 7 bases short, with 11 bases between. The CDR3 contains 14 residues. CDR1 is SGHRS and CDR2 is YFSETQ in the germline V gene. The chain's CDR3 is CASSLDGGGNTIYF. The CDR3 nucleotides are TGCGCCAGCAGCTTGGACGGGGGAGGGAACACCATATATTTT.

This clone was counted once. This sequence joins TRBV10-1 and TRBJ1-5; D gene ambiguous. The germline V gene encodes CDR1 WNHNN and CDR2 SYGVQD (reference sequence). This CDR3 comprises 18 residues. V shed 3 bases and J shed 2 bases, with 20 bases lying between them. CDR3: CASSDSGIRPNGNQPQHF. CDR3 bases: TGCGCCAGCAGTGATTCGGGTATTCGCCCCAATGGCAATCAGCCCCAGCATTTT.

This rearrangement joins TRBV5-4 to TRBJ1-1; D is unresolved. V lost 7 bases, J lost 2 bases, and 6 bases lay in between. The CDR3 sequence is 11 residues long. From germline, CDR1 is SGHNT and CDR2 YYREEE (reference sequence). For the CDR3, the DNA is TGTGCCAGCGGGCCAAACACTGAAGCTTTCTTT. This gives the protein CASGPNTEAFF. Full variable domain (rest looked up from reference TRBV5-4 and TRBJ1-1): ETGVTQSPTHLIKTRGQQVTLRCSSQSGHNTVSWYQQALGQGPQFIFQYYREEENGRGNFPPRFSGLQFPNYSSELNVNALELDDSALYLCASGPNTEAFFGQGTRLTVV.

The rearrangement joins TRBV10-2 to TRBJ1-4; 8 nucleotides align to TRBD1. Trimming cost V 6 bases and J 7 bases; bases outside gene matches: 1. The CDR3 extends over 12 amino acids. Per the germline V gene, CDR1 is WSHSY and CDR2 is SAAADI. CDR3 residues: CASRQGGEKLFF. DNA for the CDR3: TGCGCCAGCAGACAGGGGGGTGAAAAACTGTTTTTT.

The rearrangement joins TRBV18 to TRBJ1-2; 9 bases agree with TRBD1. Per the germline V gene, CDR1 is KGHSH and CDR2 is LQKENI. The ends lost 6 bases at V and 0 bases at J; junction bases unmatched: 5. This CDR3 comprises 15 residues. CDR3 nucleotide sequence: TGTGCCAGCTCCCGGGACAGGGAGGCTAACTATGGCTACACCTTC. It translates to CASSRDREANYGYTF.

The CDR3 nucleotides are TGCGCCAGCAGTTACGGGGGGGCGGGCCAAGAGACCCAGTACTTC. It codes for CASSYGGAGQETQYF. V gene TRBV5-1 combines with J gene TRBJ2-5, with 8 bases fitting TRBD2. CDR1 and CDR2 (germline): SGHRS, YFSETQ. V was pared by 5 bases and J by 1 base, with 7 bases of the junction left unmatched. The CDR3 has 15 residues.

CDR3 sequence: CASRTTGHLNTEAFF. CDR3 nucleotides: TGTGCCAGCAGGACTACGGGACACTTGAACACTGAAGCTTTCTTT. The chain is built from TRBV7-9 and TRBJ1-1; a weak D match, TRBD1 (6 bases). The CDR3 loop spans 15 amino acids. The V and J ends lost 6 bases and 0 bases respectively, with 14 bases between them. Germline loops: CDR1 SEHNR, CDR2 FQNEAQ (reference sequence).

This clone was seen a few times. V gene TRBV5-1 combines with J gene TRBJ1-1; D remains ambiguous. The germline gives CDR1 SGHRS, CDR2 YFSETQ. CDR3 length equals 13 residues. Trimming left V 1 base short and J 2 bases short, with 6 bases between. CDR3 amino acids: CASSLSPNTEAFF. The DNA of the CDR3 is TGCGCCAGCAGCTTGAGCCCCAACACTGAAGCTTTCTTT.

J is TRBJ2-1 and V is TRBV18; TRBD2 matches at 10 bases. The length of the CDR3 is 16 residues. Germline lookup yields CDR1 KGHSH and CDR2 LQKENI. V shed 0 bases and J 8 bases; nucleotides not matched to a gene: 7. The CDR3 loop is CASSPPGLAGAHEQFF. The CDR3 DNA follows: TGTGCCAGCTCACCACCGGGTCTAGCGGGAGCCCATGAGCAGTTCTTC.

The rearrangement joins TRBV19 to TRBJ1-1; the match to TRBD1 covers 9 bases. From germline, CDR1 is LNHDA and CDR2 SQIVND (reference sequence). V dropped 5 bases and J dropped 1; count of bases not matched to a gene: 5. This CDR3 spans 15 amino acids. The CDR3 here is CASSSPGQGNTEAFF. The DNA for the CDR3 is TGTGCCAGTAGTTCCCCGGGACAGGGGAACACTGAAGCTTTCTTT.

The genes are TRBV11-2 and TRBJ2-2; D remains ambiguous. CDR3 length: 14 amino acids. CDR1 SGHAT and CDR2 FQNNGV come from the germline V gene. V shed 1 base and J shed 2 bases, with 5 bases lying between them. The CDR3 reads CASSLGVNTGELFF. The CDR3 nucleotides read TGTGCCAGCAGCTTAGGTGTAAACACCGGGGAGCTGTTTTTT.

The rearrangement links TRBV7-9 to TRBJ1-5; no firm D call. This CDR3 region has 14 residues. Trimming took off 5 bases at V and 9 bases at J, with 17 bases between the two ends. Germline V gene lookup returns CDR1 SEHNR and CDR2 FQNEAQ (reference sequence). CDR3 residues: CASSLDLSAGPQHF. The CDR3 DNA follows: TGTGCCAGCAGCCTTGACTTATCTGCCGGGCCCCAGCATTTT.

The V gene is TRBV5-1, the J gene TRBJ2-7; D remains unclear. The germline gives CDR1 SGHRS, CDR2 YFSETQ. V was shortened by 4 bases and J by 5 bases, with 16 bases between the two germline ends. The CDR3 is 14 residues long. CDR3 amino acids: CASSTSGQWNEQYF. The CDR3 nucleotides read TGCGCCAGCAGCACTTCAGGTCAATGGAACGAGCAGTACTTC.

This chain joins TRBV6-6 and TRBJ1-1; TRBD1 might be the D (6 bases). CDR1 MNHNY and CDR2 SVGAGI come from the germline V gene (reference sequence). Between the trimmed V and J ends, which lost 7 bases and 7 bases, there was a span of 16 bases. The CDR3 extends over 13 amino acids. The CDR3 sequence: CASTTRGWGEAFF. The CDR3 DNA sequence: TGTGCCAGCACCACCAGGGGATGGGGTGAAGCTTTCTTT.

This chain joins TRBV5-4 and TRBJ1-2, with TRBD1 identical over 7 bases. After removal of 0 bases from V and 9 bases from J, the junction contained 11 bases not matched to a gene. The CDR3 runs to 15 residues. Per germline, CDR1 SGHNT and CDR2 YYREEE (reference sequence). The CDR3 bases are TGTGCCAGCAGCTTGGGGCTACAGGGGTTCGTTAGCTACACCTTC. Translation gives CASSLGLQGFVSYTF.

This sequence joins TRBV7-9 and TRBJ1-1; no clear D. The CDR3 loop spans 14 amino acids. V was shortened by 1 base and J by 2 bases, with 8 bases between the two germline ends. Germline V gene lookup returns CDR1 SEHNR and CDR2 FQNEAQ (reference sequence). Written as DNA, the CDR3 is TGTGCCAGCAGCTTAGTGTTACAAAACACTGAAGCTTTCTTT. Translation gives CASSLVLQNTEAFF.

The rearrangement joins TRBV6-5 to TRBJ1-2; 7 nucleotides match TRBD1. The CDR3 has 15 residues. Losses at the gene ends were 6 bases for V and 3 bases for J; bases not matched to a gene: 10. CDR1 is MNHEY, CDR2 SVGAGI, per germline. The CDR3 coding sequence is TGTGCCAGCAGGAGACAACAGGGGAATTACTATGGCTACACCTTC. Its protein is CASRRQQGNYYGYTF.

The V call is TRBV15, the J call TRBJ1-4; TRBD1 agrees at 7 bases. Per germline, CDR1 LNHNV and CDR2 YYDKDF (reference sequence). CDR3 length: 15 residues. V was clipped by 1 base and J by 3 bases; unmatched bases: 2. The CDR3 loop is CATSRVTGANEKLFF. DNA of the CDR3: TGTGCCACCAGCAGAGTCACAGGGGCTAATGAAAAACTGTTTTTT.

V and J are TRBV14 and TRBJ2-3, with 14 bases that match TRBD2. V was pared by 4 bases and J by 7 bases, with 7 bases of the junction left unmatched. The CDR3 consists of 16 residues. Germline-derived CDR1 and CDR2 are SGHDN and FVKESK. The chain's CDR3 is CASSRGTSGSLYTQYF. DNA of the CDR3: TGTGCCAGCAGCCGCGGGACTAGCGGGAGCTTATATACGCAGTATTTT.

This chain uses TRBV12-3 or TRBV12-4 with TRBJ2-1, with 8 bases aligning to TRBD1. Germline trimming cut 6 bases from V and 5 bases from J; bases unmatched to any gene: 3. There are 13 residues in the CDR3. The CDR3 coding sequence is TGTGCCAGCAGATGGACAGGGAACAATGAGCAGTTCTTC. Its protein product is CASRWTGNNEQFF.

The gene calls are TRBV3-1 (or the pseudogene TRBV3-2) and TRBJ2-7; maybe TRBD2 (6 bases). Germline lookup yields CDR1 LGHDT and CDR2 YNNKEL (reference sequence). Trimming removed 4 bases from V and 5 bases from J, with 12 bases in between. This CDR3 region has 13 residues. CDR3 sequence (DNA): TGTGCCAGCAGCCTGGGACTTTTCGACGAGCAGTACTTC. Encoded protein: CASSLGLFDEQYF.

CDR3 sequence: CASSLDLAGGTQFF. The CDR3 nucleotides are TGTGCCAGCAGCTTAGATCTAGCGGGGGGGACTCAGTTCTTC. The chain carries TRBV7-9 and TRBJ2-1; the match to TRBD2 covers 12 bases. The ends lost 1 base at V and 13 bases at J; junction bases unmatched: 5. The CDR3 spans 14 residues. Looked up from germline, CDR1 is SEHNR and CDR2 is FQNEAQ (reference sequence). Full variable domain (outside the CDR3, taken from reference TRBV7-9 and TRBJ2-1): DTGVSQNPRHKITKRGQNVTFRCDPISEHNRLYWYRQTLGQGPEFLTYFQNEAQLEKSRLLSDRFSAERPKGSFSTLEIQRTEQGDSAMYLCASSLDLAGGTQFFGPGTRLTVL.

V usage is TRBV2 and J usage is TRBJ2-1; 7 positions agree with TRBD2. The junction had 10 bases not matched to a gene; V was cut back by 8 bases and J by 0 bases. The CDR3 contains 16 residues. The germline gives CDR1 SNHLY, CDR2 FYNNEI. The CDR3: CASQRGRTSSYNEQFF. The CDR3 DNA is TGTGCCAGCCAGAGGGGCCGGACTAGCTCCTACAATGAGCAGTTCTTC.

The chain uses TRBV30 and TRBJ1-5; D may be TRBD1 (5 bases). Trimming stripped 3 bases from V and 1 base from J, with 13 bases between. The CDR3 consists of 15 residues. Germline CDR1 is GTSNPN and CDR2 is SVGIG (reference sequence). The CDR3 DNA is TGTGCCTGGAGCCCCCAGGGAACGAGCAATCAGCCCCAGCATTTT. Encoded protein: CAWSPQGTSNQPQHF.

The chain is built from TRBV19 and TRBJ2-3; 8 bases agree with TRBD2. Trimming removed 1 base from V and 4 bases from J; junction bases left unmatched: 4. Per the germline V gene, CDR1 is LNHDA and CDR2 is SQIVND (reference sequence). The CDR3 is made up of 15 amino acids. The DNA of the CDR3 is TGTGCCAGTAGTATAGGGGGACTAGTGGCAGATACGCAGTATTTT. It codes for CASSIGGLVADTQYF. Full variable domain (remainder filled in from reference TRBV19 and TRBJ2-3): DGGITQSPKYLFRKEGQNVTLSCEQNLNHDAMYWYRQDPGQGLRLIYYSQIVNDFQKGDIAEGYSVSREKKESFPLTVTSAQKNPTAFYLCASSIGGLVADTQYFGPGTRLTVL.

CDR3 in amino acids: CATSSRTGGSNQPQHF. The CDR3 nucleotides read TGTGCCACCAGCTCCCGGACCGGGGGGAGCAATCAGCCCCAGCATTTT. V is TRBV15 and J is TRBJ1-5; tentatively, D is TRBD1 (5 bases). CDR1 is LNHNV and CDR2 is YYDKDF in the germline V gene (reference sequence). The CDR3 sequence is 16 residues long. Trimming cost V 5 bases and J 1 base, with 15 bases left between them. The whole variable domain, remainder taken from reference TRBV15 and TRBJ1-5, is DAMVIQNPRYQVTQFGKPVTLSCSQTLNHNVMYWYQQKSSQAPKLLFHYYDKDFNNEADTPDNFQSRRPNTSFCFLDIRSPGLGDTAMYLCATSSRTGGSNQPQHFGDGTRLSIL.

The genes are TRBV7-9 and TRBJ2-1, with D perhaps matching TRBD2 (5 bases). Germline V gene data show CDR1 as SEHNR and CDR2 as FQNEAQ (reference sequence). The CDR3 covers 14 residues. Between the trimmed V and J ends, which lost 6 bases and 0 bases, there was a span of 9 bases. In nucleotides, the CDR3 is TGTGCCAGCAGATGGAGCGGCTCCTACAATGAGCAGTTCTTC. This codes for CASRWSGSYNEQFF.

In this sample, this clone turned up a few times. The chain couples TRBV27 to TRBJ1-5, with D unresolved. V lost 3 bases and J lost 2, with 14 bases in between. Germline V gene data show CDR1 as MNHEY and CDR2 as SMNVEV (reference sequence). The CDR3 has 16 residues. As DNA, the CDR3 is TGTGCCAGCAGTTTGTGGCCTCCTGGAGGCAATCAGCCCCAGCATTTT. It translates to CASSLWPPGGNQPQHF.

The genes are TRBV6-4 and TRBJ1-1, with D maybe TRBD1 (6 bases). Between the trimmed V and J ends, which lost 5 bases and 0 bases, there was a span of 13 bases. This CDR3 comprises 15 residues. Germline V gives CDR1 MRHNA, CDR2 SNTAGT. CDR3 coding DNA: TGTGCCAGCAGTATCACGGGGGGCATGAACACTGAAGCTTTCTTT. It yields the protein CASSITGGMNTEAFF.

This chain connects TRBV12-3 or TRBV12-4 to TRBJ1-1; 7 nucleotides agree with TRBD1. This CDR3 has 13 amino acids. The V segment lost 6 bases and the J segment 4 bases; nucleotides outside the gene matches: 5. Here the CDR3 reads CASSIQGRTEAFF. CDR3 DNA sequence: TGTGCCAGCAGCATACAGGGGCGCACTGAAGCTTTCTTT.

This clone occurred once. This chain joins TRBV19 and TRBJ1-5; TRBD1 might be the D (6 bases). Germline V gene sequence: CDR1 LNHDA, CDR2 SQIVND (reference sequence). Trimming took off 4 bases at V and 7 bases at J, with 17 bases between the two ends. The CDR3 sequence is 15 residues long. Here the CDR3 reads CASSKISTGRQPQHF. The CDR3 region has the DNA TGTGCCAGTAGTAAGATATCAACAGGGCGCCAGCCCCAGCATTTT.